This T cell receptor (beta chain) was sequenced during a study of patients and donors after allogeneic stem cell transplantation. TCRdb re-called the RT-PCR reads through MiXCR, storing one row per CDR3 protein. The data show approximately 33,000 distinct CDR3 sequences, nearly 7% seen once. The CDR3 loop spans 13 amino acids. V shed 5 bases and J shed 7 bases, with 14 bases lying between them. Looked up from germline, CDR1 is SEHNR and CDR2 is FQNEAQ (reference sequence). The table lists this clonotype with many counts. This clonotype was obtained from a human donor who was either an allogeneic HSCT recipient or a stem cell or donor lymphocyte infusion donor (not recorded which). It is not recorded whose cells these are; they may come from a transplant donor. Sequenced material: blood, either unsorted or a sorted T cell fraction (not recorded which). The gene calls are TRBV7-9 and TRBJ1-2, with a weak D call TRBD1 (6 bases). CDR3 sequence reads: CASSALGGRGYTF. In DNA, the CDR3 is TGTGCCAGCAGCGCCCTAGGGGGACGTGGCTACACCTTC.